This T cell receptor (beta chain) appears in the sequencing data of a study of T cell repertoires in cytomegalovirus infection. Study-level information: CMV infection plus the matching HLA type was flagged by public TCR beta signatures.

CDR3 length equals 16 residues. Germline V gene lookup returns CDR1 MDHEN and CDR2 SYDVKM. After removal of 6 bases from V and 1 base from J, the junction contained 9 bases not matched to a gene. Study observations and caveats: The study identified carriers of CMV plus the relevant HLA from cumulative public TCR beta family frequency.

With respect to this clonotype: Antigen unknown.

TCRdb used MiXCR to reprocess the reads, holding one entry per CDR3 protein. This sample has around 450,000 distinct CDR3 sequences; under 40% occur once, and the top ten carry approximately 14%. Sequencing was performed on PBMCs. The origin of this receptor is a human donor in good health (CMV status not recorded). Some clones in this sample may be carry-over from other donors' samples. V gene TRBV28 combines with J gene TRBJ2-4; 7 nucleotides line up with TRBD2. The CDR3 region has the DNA TGTGCCAGCAGCTTACAGACCGGGGGGGCCAAAAACATTCAGTACTTC. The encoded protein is CASSLQTGGAKNIQYF.